The 28 T cell receptor beta chains reported below all come from one sample, sequenced in a study of blood T cell repertoires in COVID-19. Here immunoSEQ multiplex PCR was the method, and the copy in TCRdb shows in-frame clones only, minus some. The data contain a few hundred thousand clones, 90% of them singletons. The sequencing sample was made of PBMCs or T cells enriched from blood (not recorded which). The receptors were sampled from a woman aged 18-35 years with acute COVID-19.

This chain joins TRBV27 and TRBJ2-3, with 8 bases that match TRBD2. This CDR3 spans 19 amino acids. Per the germline V gene, CDR1 is MNHEY and CDR2 is SMNVEV (reference sequence). V was clipped by 6 bases and J by 0 bases; unmatched bases: 17. CDR3 bases: TGTGCCAGCAGGTTGAGCGGGAGTAACCCACCTGCCAGCACAGATACGCAGTATTTT. This gives the protein CASRLSGSNPPASTDTQYF.

The V and J genes are TRBV25-1 and TRBJ2-1; the D gene is possibly TRBD2 (7 bases). The CDR3 totals 18 residues. Germline V gene data show CDR1 as MGHDK and CDR2 as SYGVNS. Trimming stripped 8 bases from V and 4 bases from J, with 27 bases between. CDR3 coding DNA: TGTGCCAGCTCTGGGGAGGGGGGTAGGGGTGGAATATACAATGAGCAGTTCTTC. Residues: CASSGEGGRGGIYNEQFF.

The gene calls are TRBV7-2 and TRBJ2-3, with 7 bases identical to TRBD1. Germline V lookup: CDR1 SGHTA, CDR2 FQGNSA. Trimming at V came to 5 bases and at J to 1 base, leaving 9 bases not matched to a gene. This CDR3 is 16 amino acids long. CDR3 residues: CASSPRQGTGTDTQYF. CDR3 sequence (DNA): TGTGCCAGCAGCCCGAGACAGGGAACGGGCACAGATACGCAGTATTTT.

The chain is built from TRBV27 and TRBJ2-3; 7 positions agree with TRBD2. Trimming cost V 2 bases and J 3 bases; bases outside gene matches: 14. The CDR3 covers 18 residues. Germline V lookup: CDR1 MNHEY, CDR2 SMNVEV (reference sequence). In DNA, the CDR3 is TGTGCCAGCAGTTTACAATTCATGACGGGAGGTCCGACAGATACGCAGTATTTT. Translating gives CASSLQFMTGGPTDTQYF.

The V gene is TRBV7-9, the J gene TRBJ2-1; 8 positions match TRBD1. With V trimmed by 2 bases and J by 0 bases, 3 bases remained unmatched. The germline gives CDR1 SEHNR, CDR2 FQNEAQ (reference sequence). CDR3 size: 16 residues. The CDR3 protein is CASSLIRGLSYNEQFF. For the CDR3, the DNA is TGTGCCAGCAGCTTAATCAGGGGGCTCTCCTACAATGAGCAGTTCTTC.

The V call is TRBV18, the J call TRBJ2-7; 8 bases match TRBD1. Germline CDR1 is KGHSH and CDR2 is LQKENI. The CDR3 length is 15 residues. Trimming at V came to 2 bases and at J to 3 bases, leaving 6 bases not matched to a gene. The CDR3 is CASSPKQGEIYEQYF. The CDR3 nucleotides read TGTGCCAGCTCACCAAAACAGGGGGAGATCTACGAGCAGTACTTC. The full variable domain, in which reference TRBV18 and TRBJ2-7 provide the parts outside the CDR3, is NAGVMQNPRHLVRRRGQEARLRCSPMKGHSHVYWYRQLPEEGLKFMVYLQKENIIDESGMPKERFSAEFPKEGPSILRIQQVVRGDSAAYFCASSPKQGEIYEQYFGPGTRLTVT.

The rearrangement links TRBV28 to TRBJ1-2, with D perhaps matching TRBD1 (5 bases). Trimming cost V 5 bases and J 1 base, with 14 bases left between them. Germline assignment: CDR1 MDHEN and CDR2 SYDVKM. The CDR3 extends over 15 amino acids. The CDR3, as DNA: TGTGCCAGCAGTAATCGGGGGTACATTAACTATGGCTACACCTTC. Its protein is CASSNRGYINYGYTF.

This clone was seen just once. This chain uses TRBV5-1 with TRBJ2-7; TRBD2 aligns across 7 bases. This CDR3 is built from 15 residues. From germline, CDR1 is SGHRS and CDR2 YFSETQ. V lost 4 bases and J lost 0; bases outside the gene matches: 7. For the CDR3, the DNA is TGCGCCAGCAGCCTTGGACTAGTCTCCTCCTACGAGCAGTACTTC. Encoded protein: CASSLGLVSSYEQYF.

The J gene is TRBJ1-1, the V gene TRBV27; maybe TRBD1 (6 bases). CDR1 and CDR2 (germline): MNHEY, SMNVEV (reference sequence). The CDR3 covers 14 residues. V gave up 2 bases and J gave up 3 bases, with 10 bases separating them. CDR3: CASSLLQGYTEAFF. The CDR3 coding sequence is TGTGCCAGCAGTTTACTACAGGGATACACTGAAGCTTTCTTT.

This chain links TRBV27 with TRBJ1-1; maybe TRBD1 (5 bases). CDR1 MNHEY and CDR2 SMNVEV come from the germline V gene (reference sequence). The germline V and J ends were trimmed by 2 bases and 5 bases, with 15 bases remaining between them. The CDR3 is made up of 15 amino acids. CDR3 in amino acids: CASSLGRGRVTEAFF. CDR3 nucleotide sequence: TGTGCCAGCAGTTTAGGACGTGGCAGGGTGACTGAAGCTTTCTTT.

V usage is TRBV4-2 and J usage is TRBJ2-3, with 10 bases identical to TRBD2. The CDR3 is 16 residues long. In germline, CDR1 is LGHNA, CDR2 YNFKEQ. V lost 1 base to trimming and J lost 6 bases; unmatched junction nucleotides: 7. The chain's CDR3 is CASSQVLSGGEDTQYF. As DNA, the CDR3 is TGTGCCAGCAGCCAAGTACTAAGCGGGGGGGAGGATACGCAGTATTTT.

V and J are TRBV7-9 and TRBJ1-4; 7 positions agree with TRBD1. The germline V gene encodes CDR1 SEHNR and CDR2 FQNEAQ (reference sequence). The CDR3 extends over 16 amino acids. V lost 5 bases to trimming and J lost 3 bases; unmatched junction nucleotides: 9. CDR3: CASSPFRQGANEKLFF. In DNA, the CDR3 is TGTGCCAGCAGCCCGTTTAGACAGGGTGCTAATGAAAAACTGTTTTTT.

The rearrangement uses TRBV12-3 or TRBV12-4 and TRBJ1-6; tentative D call: TRBD1 (6 bases). Trimming shortened V by 5 bases and J by 13 bases, and 12 bases separated the two germline ends. There are 12 residues in the CDR3. The CDR3 coding sequence is TGTGCCAGCAGTACACGGACAGCTCCCCTCCACTTT. It is translated as CASSTRTAPLHF.

The chain combines TRBV21-1 with TRBJ2-1; TRBD2, the table's D call, was not compared with the DNA. TRBV21-1 constitutes a pseudogene. The CDR3 is 15 amino acids. CDR3 DNA: TGTGCCAGCAGCTCTCGGACTAGCGGCCACAATGAGCAGTTCTTC. It is translated as CASSSRTSGHNEQFF.

The J gene is TRBJ1-2, the V gene TRBV19, with D possibly TRBD1 on 6 matching bases. Germline V CDR1 and CDR2: LNHDA, SQIVND (reference sequence). With 5 bases removed from V and 8 bases from J, the gap between germline ends came to 15 bases. The CDR3 spans 13 residues. CDR3 coding DNA: TGTGCCAGTAGTGAGACAGTAACAGGGGGCTACACCTTC. Residues: CASSETVTGGYTF.

V gene TRBV19 combines with J gene TRBJ2-7, with TRBD1 matching over 7 bases. Germline V lookup: CDR1 LNHDA, CDR2 SQIVND (reference sequence). V lost 4 bases to trimming and J lost 3 bases; unmatched junction nucleotides: 6. This CDR3 comprises 14 residues. In DNA, the CDR3 is TGTGCCAGTAGTAACGACAGGGTTTTCTACGAGCAGTACTTC. Its translation: CASSNDRVFYEQYF.

This clone appeared once. The genes are TRBV10-2 and TRBJ1-5; 8 positions agree with TRBD1. This CDR3 has 13 residues. Germline V CDR1 and CDR2: WSHSY, SAAADI. J lost 7 bases, V lost 6 bases, and 5 bases had no gene match. CDR3 in amino acids: CASRQGVYQPQHF. DNA of the CDR3: TGCGCCAGCAGACAGGGGGTTTACCAGCCCCAGCATTTT.

This clone came up once. The chain combines TRBV19 with TRBJ2-1; the match to TRBD1 covers 9 bases. J lost 4 bases, V lost 10 bases, and 5 bases had no gene match. Germline V CDR1 and CDR2: LNHDA, SQIVND (reference sequence). The CDR3 extends over 13 amino acids. For the CDR3, the DNA is TGTGCCACCCGGGACAGGGAATACAATGAGCAGTTCTTC. This sequence encodes CATRDREYNEQFF.

V usage is TRBV27 and J usage is TRBJ2-7; D is ambiguous. Germline V gene lookup returns CDR1 MNHEY and CDR2 SMNVEV (reference sequence). V lost 0 bases to trimming and J lost 0 bases, with 9 bases between them. This CDR3 has 15 amino acids. The CDR3 here is CASSLSMTYSYEQYF. The DNA for the CDR3 is TGTGCCAGCAGTTTATCGATGACATACTCCTACGAGCAGTACTTC.

The chain has TRBV19 and TRBJ1-5, with D maybe TRBD1 (6 bases). The CDR3 covers 17 residues. Trimming removed 6 bases at V and 0 bases at J, with 18 bases between. Germline V gene lookup returns CDR1 LNHDA and CDR2 SQIVND (reference sequence). The CDR3: CASRGGRGLYSNQPQHF. As DNA, the CDR3 is TGTGCCAGTAGAGGCGGCAGGGGATTGTATAGCAATCAGCCCCAGCATTTT.

This clone has a single count. The chain couples TRBV25-1 to TRBJ1-6, with 10 positions matching TRBD1. Germline values: CDR1 MGHDK, CDR2 SYGVNS. The CDR3 has 15 amino acids. With 6 bases clipped from V and 7 bases from J, the junction kept 6 bases outside the gene matches. The DNA for the CDR3 is TGTGCCAGCAGCTTAACGGGACAGGGGAATTCACCCCTCCACTTT. It encodes CASSLTGQGNSPLHF.

This rearrangement joins TRBV7-9 to TRBJ2-7, with a weak D call TRBD2 (6 bases). From germline, CDR1 is SEHNR and CDR2 FQNEAQ (reference sequence). With 8 bases removed from V and 7 bases from J, the gap between germline ends came to 18 bases. The CDR3 is 13 amino acids. The CDR3 is CASGSDPAGEQYF. CDR3 nucleotides: TGTGCCAGCGGATCTGATCCAGCGGGTGAGCAGTACTTC.

This clone was seen a single time. J is TRBJ1-1 and V is TRBV11-2, with 7 positions matching TRBD1. This CDR3 region has 15 residues. CDR1 is SGHAT and CDR2 is FQNNGV in the germline V gene. The V segment lost 4 bases and the J segment 7 bases; nucleotides outside the gene matches: 12. CDR3 residues: CASSSPGQARREAFF. The CDR3 DNA reads TGTGCCAGCAGCTCCCCCGGACAGGCCCGGCGTGAAGCTTTCTTT.

This chain joins TRBV30 and TRBJ1-6; 7 bases match TRBD1. Germline loops: CDR1 GTSNPN, CDR2 SVGIG (reference sequence). CDR3 length: 17 amino acids. The trim removed 4 bases at V and 1 base at J, leaving 10 bases unmatched. The chain's CDR3 is CAWTQTGRLSYNSPLHF. The CDR3 nucleotides are TGTGCCTGGACCCAGACAGGGCGTTTGTCCTATAATTCACCCCTCCACTTT.

This rearrangement joins TRBV10-2 to TRBJ2-7, with D possibly matching TRBD2 (6 bases). Germline V CDR1 and CDR2: WSHSY, SAAADI. With 7 bases removed from V and 4 bases from J, the gap between germline ends came to 11 bases. The CDR3 has 12 residues. The CDR3 here is CASTGVGYEQYF. The DNA for the CDR3 is TGCGCCAGCACGGGAGTAGGGTACGAGCAGTACTTC.

This clone was recorded only once. V is TRBV12-3 or TRBV12-4 and J is TRBJ2-7; 9 bases fit TRBD2. The ends lost 6 bases at V and 6 bases at J; junction bases unmatched: 6. This CDR3 spans 13 amino acids. The CDR3 is CASRRGTSSEQYF. For the CDR3, the DNA is TGTGCCAGCAGGAGAGGGACTAGCTCCGAGCAGTACTTC.

This chain joins TRBV25-1 and TRBJ2-2; D is possibly TRBD2 (6 bases). Looked up from germline, CDR1 is MGHDK and CDR2 is SYGVNS. V lost 1 base and J 0 bases, leaving 15 bases between the germline ends. The CDR3 extends over 18 amino acids. CDR3 loop: CASSEFLRGSSNTGELFF. CDR3 sequence (DNA): TGTGCCAGCAGTGAATTTTTGCGGGGAAGCTCGAACACCGGGGAGCTGTTTTTT.

V gene TRBV6-5 combines with J gene TRBJ2-2; possibly TRBD1 for D (5 bases). Trimming removed 4 bases from V and 4 bases from J, with 13 bases in between. Per germline, CDR1 MNHEY and CDR2 SVGAGI. The CDR3 loop spans 15 amino acids. In DNA form, the CDR3 reads TGTGCCAGCAGTTTAGGCAGGGCGGTCACCGGGGAGCTGTTTTTT. Translating it yields CASSLGRAVTGELFF.